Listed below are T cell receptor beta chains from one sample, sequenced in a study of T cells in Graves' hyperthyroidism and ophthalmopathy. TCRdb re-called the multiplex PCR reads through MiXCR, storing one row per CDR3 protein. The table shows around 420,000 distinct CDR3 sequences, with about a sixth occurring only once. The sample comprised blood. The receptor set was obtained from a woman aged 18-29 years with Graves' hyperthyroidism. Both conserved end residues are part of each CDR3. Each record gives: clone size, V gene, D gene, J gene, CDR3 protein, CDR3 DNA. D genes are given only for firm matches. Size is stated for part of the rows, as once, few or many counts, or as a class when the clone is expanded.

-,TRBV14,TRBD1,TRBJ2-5,CASSQRGQGLQETQYF,TGTGCCAGCAGCCAACGGGGACAGGGGCTCCAAGAGACCCAGTACTTC
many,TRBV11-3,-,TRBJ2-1,CASSFSFTNEQFF,TGTGCCAGCAGCTTTTCCTTCACCAATGAGCAGTTCTTC
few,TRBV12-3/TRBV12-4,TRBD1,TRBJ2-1,CASSRPGTGLFF,TGTGCCAGCAGTCGCCCCGGGACAGGACTGTTCTTC
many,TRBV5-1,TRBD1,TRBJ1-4,CASSLSGGGEKLFF,TGCGCCAGCAGCCTATCTGGAGGGGGCGAAAAACTGTTTTTT
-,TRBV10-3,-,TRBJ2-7,CAISGVAEHYEQYF,TGTGCCATCAGCGGGGTGGCAGAACACTACGAGCAGTACTTC
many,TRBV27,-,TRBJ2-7,CASSSWGEGGYEQYF,TGTGCCAGCAGTTCTTGGGGGGAAGGGGGGTACGAGCAGTACTTC
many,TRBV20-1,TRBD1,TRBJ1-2,CSASGGPGQGPNYGYTF,TGCAGTGCTAGCGGAGGTCCGGGACAGGGACCTAACTATGGCTACACCTTC
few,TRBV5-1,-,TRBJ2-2,CASSLARGGELFF,TGCGCCAGCAGCTTGGCCCGGGGCGGGGAGCTGTTTTTT
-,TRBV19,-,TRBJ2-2,CASSSGGMNTGELFF,TGTGCCAGTAGTTCAGGGGGGATGAACACCGGGGAGCTGTTTTTT
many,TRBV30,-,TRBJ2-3,CAWSVQALTQYF,TGTGCCTGGAGTGTACAGGCCCTTACGCAGTATTTT
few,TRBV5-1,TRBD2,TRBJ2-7,CASSLRGRGYEQYF,TGCGCCAGCAGCCTCCGGGGGAGGGGCTACGAGCAGTACTTC
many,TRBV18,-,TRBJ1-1,CASSPTVNTEAFF,TGTGCCAGCTCACCCACAGTGAACACTGAAGCTTTCTTT
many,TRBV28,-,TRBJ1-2,CASSLRIRGYTF,TGTGCCAGCAGTTTAAGGATCAGGGGCTACACCTTC
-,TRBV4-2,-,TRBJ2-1,CASSQDLGGGKRNEQFF,TGTGCCAGCAGCCAAGATTTGGGAGGGGGTAAAAGGAATGAGCAGTTCTTC
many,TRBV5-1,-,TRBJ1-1,CASSRTGFGEAFF,TGCGCCAGCAGTCGTACAGGGTTTGGTGAAGCTTTCTTT
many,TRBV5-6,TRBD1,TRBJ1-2,CASSPLDRDNYGYTF,TGTGCCAGCAGCCCCCTGGACAGGGACAACTATGGCTACACCTTC
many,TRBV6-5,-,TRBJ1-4,CASSYSSREEKLFF,TGTGCCAGCAGTTACTCGAGCCGAGAGGAAAAACTGTTTTTT
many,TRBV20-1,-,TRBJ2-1,CSARDSAGSYNEQFF,TGCAGTGCTAGAGATTCGGCGGGCTCCTACAATGAGCAGTTCTTC
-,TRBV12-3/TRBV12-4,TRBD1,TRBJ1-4,CASSPGQGIRGPNEKLFF,TGTGCCAGCAGCCCTGGACAGGGGATTAGGGGGCCTAATGAAAAACTGTTTTTT
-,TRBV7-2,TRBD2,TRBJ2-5,CASSISGGNNLEYF,TGTGCCAGCAGCATTAGCGGGGGAAACAACCTGGAGTACTTC
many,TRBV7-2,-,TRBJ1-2,CASSLLAYYGYTF,TGTGCCAGCAGCTTACTGGCATACTATGGCTACACCTTC
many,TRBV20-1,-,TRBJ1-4,CSARGQDEKLFF,TGCAGTGCTAGAGGACAGGATGAAAAACTGTTTTTT
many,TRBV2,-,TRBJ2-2,CASRREGQANTGELFF,TGTGCCAGCAGGAGGGAGGGACAGGCAAACACCGGGGAGCTGTTTTTT
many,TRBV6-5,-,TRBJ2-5,CASSYSQETQYF,TGTGCCAGCAGTTACTCCCAAGAGACCCAGTACTTC
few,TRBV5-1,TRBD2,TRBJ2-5,CASSLEVAGPQETQYF,TGCGCCAGCAGCTTGGAGGTAGCGGGACCCCAAGAGACCCAGTACTTC
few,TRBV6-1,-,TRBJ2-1,CASSPGISYNEQFF,TGTGCCAGCAGCCCCGGAATCTCCTACAATGAGCAGTTCTTC
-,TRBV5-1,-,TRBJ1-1,CASSSKDRNTEAFF,TGCGCCAGCAGCTCAAAGGACAGAAACACTGAAGCTTTCTTT
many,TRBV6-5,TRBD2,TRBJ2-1,CASSYSFGAGGRNEQFF,TGTGCCAGCAGTTACTCCTTTGGGGCGGGAGGTAGAAATGAGCAGTTCTTC
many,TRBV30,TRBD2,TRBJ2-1,CAWSGSGLAGINEQFF,TGTGCCTGGAGTGGGTCCGGGCTAGCGGGGATTAATGAGCAGTTCTTC
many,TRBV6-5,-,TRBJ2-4,CASSYSKGPRAANIQYF,TGTGCCAGCAGTTACTCGAAGGGCCCCCGTGCTGCAAACATTCAGTACTTC
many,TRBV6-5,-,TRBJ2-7,CASSYSPFPGPAYEQYF,TGTGCCAGCAGTTACTCTCCTTTTCCGGGACCCGCCTACGAGCAGTACTTC
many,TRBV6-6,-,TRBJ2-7,CASSLGVKYEQYF,TGTGCCAGCAGTTTGGGGGTAAAGTACGAGCAGTACTTC
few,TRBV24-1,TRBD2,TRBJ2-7,CATSDLASGRYEQYF,TGTGCCACCAGTGATCTAGCTAGCGGGAGGTACGAGCAGTACTTC
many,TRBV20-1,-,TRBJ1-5,CSARPRYNQPQHF,TGCAGTGCTAGGCCCAGGTACAATCAGCCCCAGCATTTT